These T cell receptor beta chains were read from a single sample in a study of T-cell reconstitution after alpha-beta-depleted transplantation in children. In TCRdb, the PCR reads were re-called with MiXCR into one record per CDR3 protein. Of about 370,000 distinct CDR3 sequences in the sample, 20% are singletons; the top ten hold 3.5% to 4%. Sequences were derived from PBMCs from the stem cell graft donor, sampled from the stem cell graft. The receptors derive from a human donor who donated a stem cell graft to a child with acute myeloid leukemia. Both conserved end residues are part of each CDR3. A D gene is named only where the DNA matches it firmly. Clone size, where shown, is once, few, many, or a class for clones that have expanded.

>TRBJ2-1|TRBD2|TRBV20-1|many
CSARDRKAGGRNEQFF
TGCAGTGCTAGAGACAGGAAAGCGGGAGGGAGGAATGAGCAGTTCTTC
>TRBJ1-3|NA|TRBV20-1|many
CSARDLTASGNTIYF
TGCAGTGCTAGAGATCTGACAGCCTCTGGAAACACCATATATTTT
>TRBJ2-2|NA|TRBV12-2|NA
CASRLAPGLASTGELFF
TGTGCAAGTCGCTTGGCCCCGGGACTAGCGAGCACCGGGGAGCTGTTTTTT
>TRBJ2-1|TRBD1|TRBV27|NA
CASSLAVDRVNEQFF
TGTGCCAGCAGTTTAGCGGTCGACAGGGTCAATGAGCAGTTCTTC
>TRBJ1-4|NA|TRBV20-1|many
CSARGRGMLFF
TGCAGTGCTAGAGGGCGGGGAATGCTGTTTTTT
>TRBJ2-2|NA|TRBV11-3|NA
CASSLRLNTGELFF
TGTGCCAGCAGCTTGCGGTTGAACACCGGGGAGCTGTTTTTT
>TRBJ2-1|TRBD2|TRBV7-9|few
CASSSIASGKSLGEQFF
TGTGCCAGCAGCTCTATCGCTAGCGGGAAGTCTCTAGGGGAGCAGTTCTTC
>TRBJ2-6|NA|TRBV3-1|NA
CASSQGGGANVLTF
TGTGCCAGCAGCCAAGGAGGTGGGGCCAACGTCCTGACTTTC
>TRBJ2-5|TRBD2|TRBV2|NA
CASRPPLAGGPVETQYF
TGTGCCAGCAGACCGCCTCTAGCGGGAGGGCCAGTAGAGACCCAGTACTTC
>TRBJ2-3|TRBD2|TRBV25-1|NA
CASSSPPKTSRYSSTDTQYF
TGTGCCAGCAGTTCACCTCCGAAGACTAGCAGATATTCTAGCACAGATACGCAGTATTTT
>TRBJ2-1|NA|TRBV6-4|many
CASSERERGEQFF
TGTGCCAGCAGTGAACGGGAGAGAGGTGAGCAGTTCTTC
>TRBJ2-5|TRBD1|TRBV7-9|NA
CASSPALGQGFWTQYF
TGTGCCAGCAGCCCCGCACTGGGACAGGGTTTTTGGACCCAGTACTTC
>TRBJ2-3|NA|TRBV6-4|few
CASSDSPGYTDTQYF
TGTGCCAGCAGTGACTCGCCGGGGTACACAGATACGCAGTATTTT
>TRBJ2-1|NA|TRBV7-6|many
CASSLGRGPSYNEQFF
TGTGCCAGCAGCTTAGGGAGGGGACCCTCCTACAATGAGCAGTTCTTC
>TRBJ2-1|NA|TRBV5-1|NA
CASSSGPEQFF
TGCGCCAGCAGCTCGGGACCCGAGCAGTTCTTC
>TRBJ2-1|TRBD2|TRBV20-1|NA
CSGPSGNLGFSEQFF
TGCAGTGGTCCTAGCGGGAATCTGGGGTTTAGTGAGCAGTTCTTC
>TRBJ1-2|TRBD1|TRBV7-9|NA
CASSPFEGADYGYTF
TGTGCCAGCAGCCCGTTTGAGGGGGCTGACTATGGCTACACCTTC
>TRBJ2-6|NA|TRBV5-5|NA
CASSLYQGFGSGANVLTF
TGTGCCAGCAGCTTGTATCAGGGTTTTGGGTCTGGGGCCAACGTCCTGACTTTC
>TRBJ2-6|NA|TRBV18|few
CASSQSPPSSGANVLTF
TGTGCCAGCTCCCAGTCACCTCCAAGCTCTGGGGCCAACGTCCTGACTTTC
>TRBJ1-1|NA|TRBV7-8|NA
CASRPQEGSNTEAFF
TGTGCCAGCAGGCCTCAGGAGGGTTCGAACACTGAAGCTTTCTTT
>TRBJ1-4|TRBD1|TRBV20-1|NA
CTPGQGSEKLFF
TGCACCCCGGGACAGGGAAGTGAAAAACTGTTTTTT
>TRBJ2-7|NA|TRBV28|NA
CASSFAGRGEQYF
TGTGCCAGCAGTTTCGCAGGGAGAGGCGAGCAGTACTTC
>TRBJ1-6|NA|TRBV28|NA
CASSSGTTKPLHF
TGTGCCAGCAGTTCCGGGACTACCAAACCCCTCCACTTT
>TRBJ1-1|NA|TRBV2|once
CASRAGWGNTEAFF
TGTGCCAGCAGGGCAGGGTGGGGGAACACTGAAGCTTTCTTT
>TRBJ2-1|TRBD2|TRBV6-1|many
CASSDRSGRAIYNEQFF
TGTGCCAGCAGTGATAGGAGCGGGAGGGCTATCTACAATGAGCAGTTCTTC
>TRBJ2-1|NA|TRBV12-3/TRBV12-4|NA
CASRKKGFGEQFF
TGTGCCAGCAGAAAGAAGGGGTTCGGGGAGCAGTTCTTC
>TRBJ2-7|TRBD2|TRBV20-1|many
CSVTPRASGRGKQYF
TGCAGTGTTACCCCCAGGGCTAGCGGGAGGGGAAAGCAGTACTTC
>TRBJ2-7|NA|TRBV28|few
CASSFPSTGLEYF
TGTGCCAGCAGTTTCCCTTCGACAGGTCTTGAGTACTTC
>TRBJ2-1|NA|TRBV12-3/TRBV12-4|NA
CASSLQGSRNEQFF
TGTGCCAGCAGTTTACAGGGGTCAAGGAATGAGCAGTTCTTC
>TRBJ2-1|NA|TRBV4-2|many
CASSQSTDYYNEQFF
TGTGCCAGCAGCCAATCTACGGACTATTACAATGAGCAGTTCTTC
>TRBJ2-7|TRBD1|TRBV28|NA
CASSLTGQTRYEQYF
TGTGCCAGCAGTTTAACGGGACAGACCCGCTACGAGCAGTACTTC
>TRBJ1-6|NA|TRBV12-3/TRBV12-4|few
CASIREPNSPLHF
TGTGCCAGCATCAGGGAGCCTAATTCACCCCTCCACTTT
>TRBJ2-3|TRBD1|TRBV5-4|NA
CASSFRSGQGTDTQYF
TGTGCCAGCAGCTTTCGATCGGGACAGGGGACAGATACGCAGTATTTT
>TRBJ2-7|NA|TRBV5-6|NA
CASTPDRLGRRGVGEQYF
TGTGCCAGCACCCCGGACCGACTGGGCAGAAGGGGAGTGGGCGAGCAGTACTTC
>TRBJ2-7|NA|TRBV12-3/TRBV12-4|few
CASTSPQVTEQYF
TGTGCCAGCACTTCGCCACAGGTAACCGAGCAGTACTTC
>TRBJ2-1|NA|TRBV7-2|NA
CASSLYVGGWSYNEQFF
TGTGCCAGCAGCTTATATGTCGGGGGCTGGTCCTACAATGAGCAGTTCTTC
>TRBJ2-7|NA|TRBV7-9|few
CASSTGTLPYEQYF
TGTGCCAGCAGCACCGGGACACTACCTTACGAGCAGTACTTC
>TRBJ2-2|NA|TRBV28|NA
CASSLQLHTGELFF
TGTGCCAGCAGTTTACAACTACACACCGGGGAGCTGTTTTTT
>TRBJ1-1|NA|TRBV12-3/TRBV12-4|NA
CASSLGRVAEAFF
TGTGCCAGCAGTTTAGGCAGGGTGGCTGAAGCTTTCTTT
>TRBJ2-3|NA|TRBV7-8|few
CASSRTRLVLADTQYF
TGTGCCAGCAGCCGGACCAGACTAGTTTTGGCAGATACGCAGTATTTT
>TRBJ1-1|NA|TRBV12-3/TRBV12-4|NA
CASSTQVNTEAFF
TGTGCCAGCAGTACACAGGTGAACACTGAAGCTTTCTTT
>TRBJ2-1|NA|TRBV4-3|NA
CASSQSDSYNEQFF
TGCGCCAGCAGCCAATCCGACTCCTACAATGAGCAGTTCTTC
>TRBJ2-1|TRBD2|TRBV10-3|many
CAIRLSGGVNEQFF
TGTGCCATCAGGTTATCGGGAGGGGTCAATGAGCAGTTCTTC
>TRBJ1-1|NA|TRBV20-1|few
CSATGRNTEAFF
TGCAGTGCTACAGGGAGGAACACTGAAGCTTTCTTT
>TRBJ2-5|NA|TRBV20-1|NA
CSVGFAHQETQYF
TGCAGTGTCGGTTTCGCCCACCAAGAGACCCAGTACTTC
>TRBJ1-6|NA|TRBV7-2|few
CASSLPRADSPLHF
TGTGCCAGCAGCTTACCGAGGGCTGATTCACCCCTCCACTTT
>TRBJ2-5|TRBD1|TRBV29-1|many
CSVDIGDSQETQYF
TGCAGCGTTGACATCGGGGACAGCCAAGAGACCCAGTACTTC
>TRBJ2-3|NA|TRBV29-1|NA
CSGGGRVVDTQYF
TGCAGCGGCGGGGGCAGGGTTGTAGATACGCAGTATTTT
>TRBJ2-7|TRBD2|TRBV9|few
CASSVSGRADEQYF
TGTGCCAGCAGCGTTAGTGGGAGGGCCGACGAGCAGTACTTC
>TRBJ1-5|NA|TRBV28|few
CASSVNQPQHF
TGTGCCAGCAGTGTAAATCAGCCCCAGCATTTT
>TRBJ2-7|NA|TRBV20-1|NA
CSAGPRRKQYF
TGCAGTGCTGGCCCCCGTAGAAAGCAGTACTTC